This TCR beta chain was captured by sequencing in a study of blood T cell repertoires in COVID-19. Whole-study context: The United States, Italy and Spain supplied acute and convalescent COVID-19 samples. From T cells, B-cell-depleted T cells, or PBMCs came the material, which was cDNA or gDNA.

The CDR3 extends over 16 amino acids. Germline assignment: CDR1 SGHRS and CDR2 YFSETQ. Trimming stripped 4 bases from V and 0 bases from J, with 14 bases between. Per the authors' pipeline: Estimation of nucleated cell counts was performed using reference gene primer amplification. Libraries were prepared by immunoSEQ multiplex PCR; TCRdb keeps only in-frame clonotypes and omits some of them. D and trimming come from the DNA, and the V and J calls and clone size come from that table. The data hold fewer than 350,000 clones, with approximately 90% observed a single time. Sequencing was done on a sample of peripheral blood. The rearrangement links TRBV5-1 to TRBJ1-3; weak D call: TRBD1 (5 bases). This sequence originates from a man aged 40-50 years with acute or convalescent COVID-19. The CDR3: CASSRGGEVSGNTIYF. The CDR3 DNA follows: TGCGCCAGCAGCCGGGGCGGGGAAGTCTCTGGAAACACCATATATTTT.